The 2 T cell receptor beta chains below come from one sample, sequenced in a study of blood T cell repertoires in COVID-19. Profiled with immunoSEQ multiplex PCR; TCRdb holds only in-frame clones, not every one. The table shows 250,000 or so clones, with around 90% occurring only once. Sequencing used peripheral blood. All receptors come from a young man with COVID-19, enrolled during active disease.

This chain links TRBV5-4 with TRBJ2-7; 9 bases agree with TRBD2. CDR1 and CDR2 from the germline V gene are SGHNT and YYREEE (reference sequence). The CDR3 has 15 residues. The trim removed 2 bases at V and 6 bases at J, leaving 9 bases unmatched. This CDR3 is CASSFRTSVVGEQYF. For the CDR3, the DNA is TGTGCCAGCAGCTTCCGGACTAGCGTGGTGGGCGAGCAGTACTTC.

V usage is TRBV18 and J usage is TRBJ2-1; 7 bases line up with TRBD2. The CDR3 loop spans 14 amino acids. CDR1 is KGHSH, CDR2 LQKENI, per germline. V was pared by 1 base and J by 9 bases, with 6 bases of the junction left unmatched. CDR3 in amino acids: CASSPQETGGEQFF. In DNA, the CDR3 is TGTGCCAGCTCACCACAAGAAACGGGGGGTGAGCAGTTCTTC.